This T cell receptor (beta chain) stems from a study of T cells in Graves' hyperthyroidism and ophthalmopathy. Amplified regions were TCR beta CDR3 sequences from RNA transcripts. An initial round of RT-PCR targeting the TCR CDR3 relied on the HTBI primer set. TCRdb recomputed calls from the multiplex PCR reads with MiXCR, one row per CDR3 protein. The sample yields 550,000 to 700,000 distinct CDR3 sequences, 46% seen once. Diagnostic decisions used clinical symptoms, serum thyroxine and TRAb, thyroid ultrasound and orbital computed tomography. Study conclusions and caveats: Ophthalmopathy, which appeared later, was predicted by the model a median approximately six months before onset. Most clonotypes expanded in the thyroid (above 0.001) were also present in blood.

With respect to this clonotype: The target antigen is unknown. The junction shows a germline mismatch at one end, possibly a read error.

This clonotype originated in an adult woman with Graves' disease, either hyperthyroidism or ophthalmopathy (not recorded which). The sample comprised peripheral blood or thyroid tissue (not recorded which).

Here the CDR3 reads CASSLVNSGNEQFF. The CDR3 DNA follows: TGCGCCAGCAGCTTGGTTAATAGCGGCAATGAGCAGTTTTTT. The chain carries TRBV5-1 and TRBJ2-2, with D tentatively TRBD2 (6 bases). The CDR3 has 14 amino acids. In germline, CDR1 is SGHRS, CDR2 YFSETQ.